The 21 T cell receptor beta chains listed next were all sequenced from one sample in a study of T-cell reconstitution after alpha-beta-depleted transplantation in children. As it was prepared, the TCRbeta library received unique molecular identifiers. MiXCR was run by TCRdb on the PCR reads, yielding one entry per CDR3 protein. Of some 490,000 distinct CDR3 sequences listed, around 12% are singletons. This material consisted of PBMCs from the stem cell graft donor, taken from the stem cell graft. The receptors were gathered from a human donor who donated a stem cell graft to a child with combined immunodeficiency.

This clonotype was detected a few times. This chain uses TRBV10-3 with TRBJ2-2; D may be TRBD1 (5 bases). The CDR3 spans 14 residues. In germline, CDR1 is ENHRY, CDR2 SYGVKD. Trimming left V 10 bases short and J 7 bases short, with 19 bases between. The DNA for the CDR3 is TGTGCCACCCGGGTCGCAGGGCGTGGCGGGGAGCTGTTTTTT. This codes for CATRVAGRGGELFF.

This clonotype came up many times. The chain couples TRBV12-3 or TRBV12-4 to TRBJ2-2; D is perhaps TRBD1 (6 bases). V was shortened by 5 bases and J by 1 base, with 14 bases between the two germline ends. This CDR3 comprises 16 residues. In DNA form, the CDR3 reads TGTGCCAGCAGTCCCCGGAACAGGGAGAACACCGGGGAGCTGTTTTTT. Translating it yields CASSPRNRENTGELFF.

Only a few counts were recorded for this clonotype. The CDR3 region has the DNA TGCGCCAGCAGCCAAGATCCTAGCGTTTACTACGAGCAGTACTTC. Its protein is CASSQDPSVYYEQYF. The rearrangement joins TRBV4-3 to TRBJ2-7; D is perhaps TRBD2 (6 bases). The CDR3 sequence is 15 residues long. The germline V gene encodes CDR1 LGHNA and CDR2 YSLEER. The ends were cut back, 0 bases at V and 3 bases at J, with 12 bases in the middle.

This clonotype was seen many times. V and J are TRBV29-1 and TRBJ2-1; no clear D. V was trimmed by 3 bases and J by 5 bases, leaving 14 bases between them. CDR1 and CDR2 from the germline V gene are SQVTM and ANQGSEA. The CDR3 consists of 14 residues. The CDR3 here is CSVEGTTRDNEQFF. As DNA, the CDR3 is TGCAGCGTTGAGGGAACTACCCGGGACAATGAGCAGTTCTTC.

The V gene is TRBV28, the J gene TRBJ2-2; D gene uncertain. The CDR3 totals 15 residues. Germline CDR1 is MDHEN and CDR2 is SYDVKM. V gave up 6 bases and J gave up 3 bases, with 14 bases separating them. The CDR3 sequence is CASSSGRRDTGELFF. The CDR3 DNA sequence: TGTGCCAGCAGCTCCGGTAGGCGCGACACCGGGGAGCTGTTTTTT.

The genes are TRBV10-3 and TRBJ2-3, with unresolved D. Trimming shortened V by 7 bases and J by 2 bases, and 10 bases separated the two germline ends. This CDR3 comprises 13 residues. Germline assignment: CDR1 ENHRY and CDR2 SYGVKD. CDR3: CAINQKDTDTQYF. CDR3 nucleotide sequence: TGTGCCATCAACCAGAAGGACACAGATACGCAGTATTTT.

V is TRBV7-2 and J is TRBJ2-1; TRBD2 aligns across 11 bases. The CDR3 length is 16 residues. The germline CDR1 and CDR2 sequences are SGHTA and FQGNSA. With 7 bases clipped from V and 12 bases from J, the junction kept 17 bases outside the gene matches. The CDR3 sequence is CASTLMGASGGLGQFF. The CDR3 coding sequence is TGTGCCAGCACCTTGATGGGGGCTAGCGGGGGGTTGGGGCAGTTCTTC.

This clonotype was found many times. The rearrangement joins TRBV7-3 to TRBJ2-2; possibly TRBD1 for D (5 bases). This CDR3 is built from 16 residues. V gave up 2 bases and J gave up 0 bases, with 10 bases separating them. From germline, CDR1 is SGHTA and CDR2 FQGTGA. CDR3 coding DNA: TGTGCCAGCAGCTTATCGCCAGGGCCGAACACCGGGGAGCTGTTTTTT. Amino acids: CASSLSPGPNTGELFF.

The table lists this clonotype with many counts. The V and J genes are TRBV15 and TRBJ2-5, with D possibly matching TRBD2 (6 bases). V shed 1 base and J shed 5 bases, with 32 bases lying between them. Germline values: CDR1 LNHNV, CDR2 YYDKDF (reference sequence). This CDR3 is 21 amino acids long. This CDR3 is CATSRGISWRGDLREPETQYF. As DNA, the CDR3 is TGTGCCACCAGCAGAGGGATATCATGGCGGGGCGACCTAAGAGAGCCTGAGACCCAGTACTTC.

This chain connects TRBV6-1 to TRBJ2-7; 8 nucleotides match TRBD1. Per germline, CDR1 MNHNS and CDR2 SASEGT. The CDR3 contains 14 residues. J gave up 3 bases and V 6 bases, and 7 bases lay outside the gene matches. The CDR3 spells CASSLQGVRYEQYF. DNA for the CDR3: TGTGCCAGCAGCCTACAGGGGGTCCGCTACGAGCAGTACTTC.

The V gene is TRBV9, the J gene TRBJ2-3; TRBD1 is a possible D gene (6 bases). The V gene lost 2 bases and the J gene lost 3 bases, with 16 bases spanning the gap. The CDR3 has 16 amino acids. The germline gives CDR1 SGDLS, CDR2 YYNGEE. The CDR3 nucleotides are TGTGCCAGCAGCGTCAGGGGAGACTATCCAACAGATACGCAGTATTTT. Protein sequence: CASSVRGDYPTDTQYF.

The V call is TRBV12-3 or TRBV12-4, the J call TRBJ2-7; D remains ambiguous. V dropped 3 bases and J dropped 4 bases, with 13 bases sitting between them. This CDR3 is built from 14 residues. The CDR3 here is CASSFGRRMYEQYF. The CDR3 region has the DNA TGTGCCAGCAGTTTTGGGCGTCGGATGTACGAGCAGTACTTC.

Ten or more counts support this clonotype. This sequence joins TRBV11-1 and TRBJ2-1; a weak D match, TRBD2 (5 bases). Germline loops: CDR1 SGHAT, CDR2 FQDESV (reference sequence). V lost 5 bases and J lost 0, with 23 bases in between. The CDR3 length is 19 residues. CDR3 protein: CASSTPTSRPGSSYNEQFF. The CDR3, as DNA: TGTGCCAGCAGCACCCCGACATCCCGGCCGGGAAGCTCCTACAATGAGCAGTTCTTC.

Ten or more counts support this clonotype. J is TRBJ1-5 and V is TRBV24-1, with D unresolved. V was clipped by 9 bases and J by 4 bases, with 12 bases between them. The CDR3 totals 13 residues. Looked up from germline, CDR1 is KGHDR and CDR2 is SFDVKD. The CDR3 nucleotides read TGTGCCACCTCCCATATGGGGAATCAGCCCCAGCATTTT. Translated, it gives CATSHMGNQPQHF.

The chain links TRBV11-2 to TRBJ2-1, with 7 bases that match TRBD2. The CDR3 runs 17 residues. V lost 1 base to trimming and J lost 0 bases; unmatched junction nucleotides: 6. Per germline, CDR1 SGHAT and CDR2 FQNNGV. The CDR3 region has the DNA TGTGCCAGCAGCTTAGTCGGGGGGATGGGCTCCTACAATGAGCAGTTCTTC. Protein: CASSLVGGMGSYNEQFF.

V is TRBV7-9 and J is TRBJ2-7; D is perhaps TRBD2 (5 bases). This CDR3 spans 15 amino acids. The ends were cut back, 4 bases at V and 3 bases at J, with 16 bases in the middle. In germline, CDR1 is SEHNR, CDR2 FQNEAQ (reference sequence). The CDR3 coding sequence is TGTGCCAGCAGCTCCCTATTCCACAGCGGCTACGAGCAGTACTTC. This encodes CASSSLFHSGYEQYF.

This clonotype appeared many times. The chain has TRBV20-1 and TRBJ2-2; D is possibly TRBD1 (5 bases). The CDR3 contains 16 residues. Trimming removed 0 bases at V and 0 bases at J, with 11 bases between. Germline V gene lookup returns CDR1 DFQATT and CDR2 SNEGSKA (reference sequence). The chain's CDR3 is CSARDPQGANTGELFF. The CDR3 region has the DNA TGCAGTGCTAGAGATCCCCAGGGCGCGAACACCGGGGAGCTGTTTTTT.

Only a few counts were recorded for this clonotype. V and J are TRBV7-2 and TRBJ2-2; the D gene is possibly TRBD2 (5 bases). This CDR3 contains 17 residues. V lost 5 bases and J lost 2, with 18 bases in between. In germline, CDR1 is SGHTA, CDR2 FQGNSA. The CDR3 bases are TGTGCCAGCAGCCAGCGGCGTGGGAGCGTAAACACCGGGGAGCTGTTTTTT. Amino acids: CASSQRRGSVNTGELFF.

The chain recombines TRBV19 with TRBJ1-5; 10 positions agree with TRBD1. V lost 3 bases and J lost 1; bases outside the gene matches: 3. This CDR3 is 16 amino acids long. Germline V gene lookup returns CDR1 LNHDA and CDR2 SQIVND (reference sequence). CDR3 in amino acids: CASSIWTGGSNQPQHF. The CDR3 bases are TGTGCCAGTAGTATCTGGACAGGGGGAAGCAATCAGCCCCAGCATTTT.

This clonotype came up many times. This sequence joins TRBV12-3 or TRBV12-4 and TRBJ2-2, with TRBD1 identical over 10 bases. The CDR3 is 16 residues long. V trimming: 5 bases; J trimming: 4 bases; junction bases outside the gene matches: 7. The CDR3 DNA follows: TGTGCCAGCAGTCTGCGACAGGGGGCCCTCACCGGGGAGCTGTTTTTT. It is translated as CASSLRQGALTGELFF.

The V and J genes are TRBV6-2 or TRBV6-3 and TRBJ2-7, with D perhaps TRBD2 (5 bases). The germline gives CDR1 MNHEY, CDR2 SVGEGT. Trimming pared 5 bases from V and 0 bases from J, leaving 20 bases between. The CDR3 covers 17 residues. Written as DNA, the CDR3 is TGTGCCAGCAGTGCCCCTACTAGTCATGCTTACTCCTACGAGCAGTACTTC. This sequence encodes CASSAPTSHAYSYEQYF.